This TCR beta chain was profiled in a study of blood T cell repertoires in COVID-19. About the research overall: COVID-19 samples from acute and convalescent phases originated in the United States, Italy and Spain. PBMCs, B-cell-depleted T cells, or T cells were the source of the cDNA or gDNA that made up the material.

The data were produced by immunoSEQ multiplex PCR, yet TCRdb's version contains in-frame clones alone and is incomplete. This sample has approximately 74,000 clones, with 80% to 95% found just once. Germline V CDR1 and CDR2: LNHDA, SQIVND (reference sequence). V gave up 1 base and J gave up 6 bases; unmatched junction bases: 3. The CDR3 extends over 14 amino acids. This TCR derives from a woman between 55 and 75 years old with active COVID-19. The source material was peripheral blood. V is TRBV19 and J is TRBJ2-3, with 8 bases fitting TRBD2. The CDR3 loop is CASSIVSGKDTQYF. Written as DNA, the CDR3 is TGTGCCAGTAGTATAGTTAGCGGGAAGGATACGCAGTATTTT.